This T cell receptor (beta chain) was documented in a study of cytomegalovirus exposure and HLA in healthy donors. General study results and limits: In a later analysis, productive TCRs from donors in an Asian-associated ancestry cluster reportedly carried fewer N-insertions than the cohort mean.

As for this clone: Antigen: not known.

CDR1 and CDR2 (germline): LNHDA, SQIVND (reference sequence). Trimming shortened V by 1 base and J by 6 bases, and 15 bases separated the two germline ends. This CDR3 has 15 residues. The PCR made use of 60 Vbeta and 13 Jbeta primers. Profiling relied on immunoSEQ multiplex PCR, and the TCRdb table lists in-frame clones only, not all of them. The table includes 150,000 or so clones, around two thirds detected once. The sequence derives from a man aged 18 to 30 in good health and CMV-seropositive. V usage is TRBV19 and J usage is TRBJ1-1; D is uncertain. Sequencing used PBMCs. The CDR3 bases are TGTGCCAGTAGTATAGGAGGCTCCCTTCTAGCTGAAGCTTTCTTT. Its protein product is CASSIGGSLLAEAFF. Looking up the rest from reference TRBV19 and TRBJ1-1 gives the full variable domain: DGGITQSPKYLFRKEGQNVTLSCEQNLNHDAMYWYRQDPGQGLRLIYYSQIVNDFQKGDIAEGYSVSREKKESFPLTVTSAQKNPTAFYLCASSIGGSLLAEAFFGQGTRLTVV.